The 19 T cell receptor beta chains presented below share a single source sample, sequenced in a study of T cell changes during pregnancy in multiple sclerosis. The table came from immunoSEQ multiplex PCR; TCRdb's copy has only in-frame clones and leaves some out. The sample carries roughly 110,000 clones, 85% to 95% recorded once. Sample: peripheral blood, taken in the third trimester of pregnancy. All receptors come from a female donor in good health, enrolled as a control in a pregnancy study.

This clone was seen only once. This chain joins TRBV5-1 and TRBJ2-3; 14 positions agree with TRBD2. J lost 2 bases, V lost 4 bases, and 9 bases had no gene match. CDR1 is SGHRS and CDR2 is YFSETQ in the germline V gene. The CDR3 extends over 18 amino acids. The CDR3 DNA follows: TGCGCCAGCAGCCCGGGAGGGACTAGCGGGGGTTACACAGATACGCAGTATTTT. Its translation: CASSPGGTSGGYTDTQYF. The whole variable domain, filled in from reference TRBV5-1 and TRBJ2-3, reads KAGVTQTPRYLIKTRGQQVTLSCSPISGHRSVSWYQQTPGQGLQFLFEYFSETQRNKGNFPGRFSGRQFSNSRSEMNVSTLELGDSALYLCASSPGGTSGGYTDTQYFGPGTRLTVL.

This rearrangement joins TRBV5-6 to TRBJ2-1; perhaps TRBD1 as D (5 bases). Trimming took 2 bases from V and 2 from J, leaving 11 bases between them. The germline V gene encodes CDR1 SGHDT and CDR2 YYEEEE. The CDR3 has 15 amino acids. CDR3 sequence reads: CASSFVRDAYNEQFF. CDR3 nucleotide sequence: TGTGCCAGCAGCTTCGTCAGGGATGCCTACAATGAGCAGTTCTTC.

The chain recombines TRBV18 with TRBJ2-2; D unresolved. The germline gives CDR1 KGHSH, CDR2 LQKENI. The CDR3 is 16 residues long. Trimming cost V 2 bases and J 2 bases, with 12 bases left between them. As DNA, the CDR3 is TGTGCCAGCTCACCATCCACGACTCCTAACACCGGGGAGCTGTTTTTT. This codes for CASSPSTTPNTGELFF.

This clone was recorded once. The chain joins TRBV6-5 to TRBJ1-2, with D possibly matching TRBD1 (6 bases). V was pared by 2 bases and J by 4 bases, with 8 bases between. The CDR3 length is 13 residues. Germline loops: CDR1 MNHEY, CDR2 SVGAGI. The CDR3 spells CASSYGTRYGYTF. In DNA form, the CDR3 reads TGTGCCAGCAGTTACGGGACACGCTATGGCTACACCTTC.

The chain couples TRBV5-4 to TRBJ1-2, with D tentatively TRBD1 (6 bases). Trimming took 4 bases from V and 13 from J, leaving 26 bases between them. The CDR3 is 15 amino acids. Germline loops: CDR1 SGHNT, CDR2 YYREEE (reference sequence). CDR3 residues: CASSTHGGDTLRGTF. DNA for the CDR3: TGTGCCAGCAGCACCCACGGTGGGGACACGTTGAGGGGCACCTTC.

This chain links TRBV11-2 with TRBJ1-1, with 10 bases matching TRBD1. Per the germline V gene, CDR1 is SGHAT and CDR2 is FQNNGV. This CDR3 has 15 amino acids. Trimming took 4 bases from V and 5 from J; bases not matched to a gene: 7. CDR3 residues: CASSSGTGAVTEAFF. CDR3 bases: TGTGCCAGCAGCTCGGGGACAGGGGCGGTGACTGAAGCTTTCTTT.

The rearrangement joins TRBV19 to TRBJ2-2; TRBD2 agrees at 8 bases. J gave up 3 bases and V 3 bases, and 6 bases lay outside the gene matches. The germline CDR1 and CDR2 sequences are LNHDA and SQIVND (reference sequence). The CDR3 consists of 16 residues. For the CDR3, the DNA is TGTGCCAGTAGTATGGGACCCGGGAGGGACACCGGGGAGCTGTTTTTT. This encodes CASSMGPGRDTGELFF.

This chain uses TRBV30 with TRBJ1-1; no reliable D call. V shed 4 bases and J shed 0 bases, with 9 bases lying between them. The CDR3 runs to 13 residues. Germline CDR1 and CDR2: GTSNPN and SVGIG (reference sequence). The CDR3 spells CAWKHSMNTEAFF. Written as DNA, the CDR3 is TGTGCCTGGAAACATTCCATGAACACTGAAGCTTTCTTT.

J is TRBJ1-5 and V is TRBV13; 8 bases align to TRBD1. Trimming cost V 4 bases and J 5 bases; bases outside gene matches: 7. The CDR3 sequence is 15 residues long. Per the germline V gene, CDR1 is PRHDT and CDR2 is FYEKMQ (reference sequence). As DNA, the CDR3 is TGTGCCAGCAGCTCGACAGGGGCTGGAGATCAGCCCCAGCATTTT. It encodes CASSSTGAGDQPQHF. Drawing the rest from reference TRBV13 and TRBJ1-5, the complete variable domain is AAGVIQSPRHLIKEKRETATLKCYPIPRHDTVYWYQQGPGQDPQFLISFYEKMQSDKGSIPDRFSAQQFSDYHSELNMSSLELGDSALYFCASSSTGAGDQPQHFGDGTRLSIL.

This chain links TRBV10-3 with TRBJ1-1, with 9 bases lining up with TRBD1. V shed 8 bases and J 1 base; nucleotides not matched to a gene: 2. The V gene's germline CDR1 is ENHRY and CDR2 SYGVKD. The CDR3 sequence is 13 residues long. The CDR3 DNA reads TGTGCCATCGGGGGACAGGGGAACACTGAAGCTTTCTTT. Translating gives CAIGGQGNTEAFF.

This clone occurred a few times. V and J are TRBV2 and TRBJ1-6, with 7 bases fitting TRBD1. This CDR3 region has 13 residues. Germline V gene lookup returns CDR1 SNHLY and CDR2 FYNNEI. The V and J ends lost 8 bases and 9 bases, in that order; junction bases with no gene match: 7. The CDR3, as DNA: TGTGCCAGCCGAACAGGGGTTGCTTCACCCCTCCACTTT. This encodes CASRTGVASPLHF.

CDR3 sequence (DNA): TGCGCCAGCAGCGACTCACAGGGGAACTATGGCTACACCTTC. Translation gives CASSDSQGNYGYTF. The rearrangement uses TRBV5-1 and TRBJ1-2; 7 bases are shared with TRBD1. This CDR3 comprises 14 residues. J gave up 2 bases and V 4 bases, and 5 bases lay outside the gene matches. Germline values: CDR1 SGHRS, CDR2 YFSETQ.

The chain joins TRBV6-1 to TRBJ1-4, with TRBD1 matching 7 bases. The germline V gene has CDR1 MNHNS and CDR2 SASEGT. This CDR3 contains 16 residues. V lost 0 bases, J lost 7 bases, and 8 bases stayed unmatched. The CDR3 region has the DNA TGTGCCAGCAGTGAAGCTATAGGGGGCGGCGGTGAAAAACTGTTTTTT. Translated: CASSEAIGGGGEKLFF.

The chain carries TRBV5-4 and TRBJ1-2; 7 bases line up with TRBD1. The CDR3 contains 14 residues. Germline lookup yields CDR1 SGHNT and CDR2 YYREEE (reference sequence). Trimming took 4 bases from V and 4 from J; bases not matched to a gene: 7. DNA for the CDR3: TGTGCCAGCAGCACCCCGGACAGGTTCTATGGCTACACCTTC. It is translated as CASSTPDRFYGYTF.

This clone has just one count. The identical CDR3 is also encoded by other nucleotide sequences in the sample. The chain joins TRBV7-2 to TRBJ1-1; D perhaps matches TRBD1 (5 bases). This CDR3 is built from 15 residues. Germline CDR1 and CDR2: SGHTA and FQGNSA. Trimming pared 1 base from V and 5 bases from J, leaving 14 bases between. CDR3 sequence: CASSLVGGSGTEAFF. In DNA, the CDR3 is TGTGCCAGCAGCTTAGTCGGGGGGAGCGGGACTGAAGCTTTCTTT.

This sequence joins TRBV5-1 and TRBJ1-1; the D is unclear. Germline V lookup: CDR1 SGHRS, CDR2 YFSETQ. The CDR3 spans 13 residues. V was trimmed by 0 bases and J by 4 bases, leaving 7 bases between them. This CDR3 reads CASSLGRVTEAFF. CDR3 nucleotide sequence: TGCGCCAGCAGCTTGGGGAGGGTCACTGAAGCTTTCTTT.

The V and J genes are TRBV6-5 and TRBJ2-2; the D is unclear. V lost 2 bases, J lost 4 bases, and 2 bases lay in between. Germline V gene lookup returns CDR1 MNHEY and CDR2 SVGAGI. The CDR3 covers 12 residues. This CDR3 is CASSYRTGELFF. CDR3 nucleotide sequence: TGTGCCAGCAGTTACCGCACCGGGGAGCTGTTTTTT.

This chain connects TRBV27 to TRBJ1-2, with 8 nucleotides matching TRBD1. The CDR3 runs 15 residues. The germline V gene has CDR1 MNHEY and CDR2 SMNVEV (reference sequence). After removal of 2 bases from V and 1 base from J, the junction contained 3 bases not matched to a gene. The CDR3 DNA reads TGTGCCAGCAGTTTAAACAGGGGGAGTAACTATGGCTACACCTTC. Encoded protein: CASSLNRGSNYGYTF.

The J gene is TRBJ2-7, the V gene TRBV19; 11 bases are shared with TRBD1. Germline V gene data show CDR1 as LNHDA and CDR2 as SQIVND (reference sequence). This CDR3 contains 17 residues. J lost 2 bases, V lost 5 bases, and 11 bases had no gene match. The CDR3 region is CASSPRTGGFGTYEQYF. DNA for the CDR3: TGTGCCAGTAGTCCTAGGACAGGGGGCTTCGGGACCTACGAGCAGTACTTC.